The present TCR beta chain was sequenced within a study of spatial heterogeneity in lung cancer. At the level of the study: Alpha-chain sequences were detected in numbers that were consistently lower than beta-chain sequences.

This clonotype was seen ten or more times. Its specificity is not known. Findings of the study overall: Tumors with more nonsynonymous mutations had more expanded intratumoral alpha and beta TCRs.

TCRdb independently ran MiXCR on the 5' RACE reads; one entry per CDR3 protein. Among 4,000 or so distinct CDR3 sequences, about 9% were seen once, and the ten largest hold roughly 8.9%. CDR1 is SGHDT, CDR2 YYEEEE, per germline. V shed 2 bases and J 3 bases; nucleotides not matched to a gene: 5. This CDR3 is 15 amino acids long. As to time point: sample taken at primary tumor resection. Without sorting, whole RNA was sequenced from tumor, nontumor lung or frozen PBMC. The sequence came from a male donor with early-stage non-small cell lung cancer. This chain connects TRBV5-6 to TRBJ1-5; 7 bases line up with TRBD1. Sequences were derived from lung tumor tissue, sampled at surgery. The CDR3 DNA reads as TGTGCCAGCAGCTTAACAGGGGCCGACAATCAGCCCCAGCATTTT. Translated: CASSLTGADNQPQHF. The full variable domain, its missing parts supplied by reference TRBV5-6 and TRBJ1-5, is DAGVTQSPTHLIKTRGQQVTLRCSPKSGHDTVSWYQQALGQGPQFIFQYYEEEERQRGNFPDRFSGHQFPNYSSELNVNALLLGDSALYLCASSLTGADNQPQHFGDGTRLSIL.